This T cell receptor beta chain was identified during a study of T cell responses to AZD1222 COVID-19 vaccine. Assay used: immunoSEQ multiplex PCR; TCRdb lists only in-frame clones, some missing. The sample lists more than 70,000 clones; 75% to 95% were seen once. Analyses pooled second doses at about 4 or about 12 weeks. The CDR3 extends over 14 amino acids. The V gene's germline CDR1 is MNHEY and CDR2 SMNVEV (reference sequence). V gave up 4 bases and J gave up 8 bases, with 14 bases separating them. The origin of this receptor is an adult who received the AZD1222 COVID-19 vaccine. V and J are TRBV27 and TRBJ1-4; D is undetermined. The material was peripheral blood, obtained 28 days after the second AZD1222 dose. CDR3 in DNA: TGTGCCAGCAGTTCCGGGGTTCATTGGGAAAAACTGTTTTTT. This translates into CASSSGVHWEKLFF.